Each of the 9 T cell receptor beta chains below was sequenced from the same sample in a study of control samples from healthy donors and cancer patients. TCRdb keeps only in-frame clones here, not all; method: immunoSEQ multiplex PCR. In the table there are some 140,000 clones, 88% of which are singletons. The sample taken for sequencing was blood. The receptors derive from a woman aged 30 to 39 in good health.

The V gene is TRBV5-1, the J gene TRBJ2-1, with a tentative D call TRBD1 (5 bases). CDR1 and CDR2 (germline): SGHRS, YFSETQ. This CDR3 has 18 residues. V lost 0 bases, J lost 1 base, and 17 bases lay in between. The CDR3 bases are TGCGCCAGCAGCTTGGACTCAAGGGGCAGGTTGTCCTACAATGAGCAGTTCTTC. Its protein is CASSLDSRGRLSYNEQFF.

This clone was picked up a small number of times. The chain couples TRBV11-2 to TRBJ1-2; no reliable D call. The germline CDR1 and CDR2 sequences are SGHAT and FQNNGV. With 1 base removed from V and 6 bases from J, the gap between germline ends came to 12 bases. The length of the CDR3 is 14 residues. The CDR3 sequence is CASSLGYGGDGYTF. Written as DNA, the CDR3 is TGTGCCAGCAGCTTAGGGTACGGCGGCGATGGCTACACCTTC.

V usage is TRBV6-1 and J usage is TRBJ2-1; the D call may be TRBD1 or TRBD2 (7 bases each). The CDR3 is 15 residues long. CDR1 MNHNS and CDR2 SASEGT come from the germline V gene. The V and J ends lost 7 bases and 7 bases respectively, with 20 bases between them. The CDR3 region has the DNA TGTGCCAGCACCGCCCGGGGCAGGGGGGGGAATGAGCAGTTCTTC. Protein product: CASTARGRGGNEQFF.

The V call is TRBV15, the J call TRBJ2-2; D is perhaps TRBD1 (6 bases). V was clipped by 0 bases and J by 6 bases, with 11 bases between them. Germline CDR1 and CDR2: LNHNV and YYDKDF (reference sequence). The CDR3 has 15 residues. CDR3 amino acids: CATSRDDKGAGELFF. Written as DNA, the CDR3 is TGTGCCACCAGCAGAGACGACAAGGGGGCCGGGGAGCTGTTTTTT.

The chain has TRBV6-2 or TRBV6-3 and TRBJ1-2; D ambiguous. V lost 4 bases and J lost 8, with 17 bases in between. The germline gives CDR1 MNHEY, CDR2 SVGEGT. The CDR3 spans 14 residues. The CDR3 nucleotides are TGTGCCAGCAGTTCGAACACAGATATGAGGGGCTACACCTTC. Translated, it gives CASSSNTDMRGYTF.

V usage is TRBV4-1 and J usage is TRBJ2-3; D might be TRBD2 (6 bases). CDR1 is MGHRA and CDR2 is YSYEKL in the germline V gene. This CDR3 comprises 16 residues. V was shortened by 1 base and J by 1 base, with 12 bases between the two germline ends. The CDR3 DNA follows: TGCGCCAGCAGCCAAGGTGGGAGGCTAGGCACAGATACGCAGTATTTT. Translated: CASSQGGRLGTDTQYF.

The chain carries TRBV6-5 and TRBJ1-1; D gene ambiguous. Germline-derived CDR1 and CDR2 are MNHEY and SVGAGI. The germline V and J ends were trimmed by 2 bases and 3 bases, with 10 bases remaining between them. The CDR3 is 14 amino acids. CDR3 in DNA: TGTGCCAGCAGTTACCACCGACGGGACACTGAAGCTTTCTTT. Translated: CASSYHRRDTEAFF.

The J gene is TRBJ2-1, the V gene TRBV9, with 7 bases identical to TRBD2. Unmatched junction bases numbered 3, after V lost 0 bases and J lost 0 bases. Per germline, CDR1 SGDLS and CDR2 YYNGEE. This CDR3 region has 16 residues. The CDR3, as DNA: TGTGCCAGCAGCGTAGACTGGGACTACTCCTACAATGAGCAGTTCTTC. Its protein product is CASSVDWDYSYNEQFF.

This clone was seen once. CDR3 coding DNA: TGTGCCAGCTCACTACAAGAAGAGACCCAGTACTTC. Translating it yields CASSLQEETQYF. V usage is TRBV18 and J usage is TRBJ2-5; the D is unclear. The ends were cut back, 4 bases at V and 3 bases at J, with 6 bases in the middle. The CDR3 runs 12 residues. Germline CDR1 KGHSH, CDR2 LQKENI. Using reference TRBV18 and TRBJ2-5 for the parts outside the CDR3, the full variable domain is NAGVMQNPRHLVRRRGQEARLRCSPMKGHSHVYWYRQLPEEGLKFMVYLQKENIIDESGMPKERFSAEFPKEGPSILRIQQVVRGDSAAYFCASSLQEETQYFGPGTRLLVL.